Included here is one TCR beta chain sequence, with context. MiXCR was run by TCRdb on the 5' RACE reads, yielding one entry per CDR3 protein. The sample shows 70,000 or so distinct CDR3 sequences, roughly an eighth of them seen only once. This sample is drawn from a study of early T cells in non-severe SARS-CoV-2 infection. The germline V gene has CDR1 SGHDT and CDR2 YYEEEE. The CDR3 is 14 residues long. Deletions cut 3 bases from V and 2 bases from J, with 11 bases between. The sequence derives from an adult who was a healthcare worker with PCR-confirmed SARS-CoV-2 infection or an uninfected control (not recorded which). Sequenced input: whole blood. The chain has TRBV5-6 and TRBJ2-5; weak D call: TRBD1 (5 bases). The CDR3 protein is CASSSPGWQETQYF. DNA for the CDR3: TGTGCCAGCAGCTCGCCAGGGTGGCAAGAGACCCAGTACTTC.